Reported below is one T cell receptor (beta chain). There is no known antigen for this receptor. No per-base quality is available; no much larger clone lies one base away. The germline V and J ends show losses of 6 bases and 0 bases respectively, and no gene match explains 10 bases of the junction. From the germline V gene (reference sequence), CDR1 is DFQATT and CDR2 is SNEGSKA. The CDR3 goes from the cysteine to the phenylalanine over 17 residues. The only DNA kept is the CDR3, 51 bases in frame from the first base. The source of the sample is a study of response to subunit inactivated influenza vaccine (dated 2018 in TCRdb). Broadly, across the study: To follow how T cells responded to a trivalent subunit inactivated influenza vaccine, the researchers relied on deep quantitative profiling of the T cell receptor repertoire. Results and caveats for the whole study, not just this receptor: The authors suggested that each seasonal influenza vaccination may recruit only a limited number of new T cells.

Library creation used RT-PCR. The sequencer listed for this sample is Illumina HiSeq 2500. TCRdb ran its own pipeline on the public reads, namely fastp trimming at Q25 and MiXCR clone calling, and kept in-frame beta chains. CDR3 protein duplicates are merged, each entry listing the most common genes and DNA. Within this sample are 500,000 or so distinct CDR3 sequences, with about 15% of them counted one time only. The top ten clonotypes cover roughly 3.1% of the sample. The rearranged segments are TRBV20-1 and TRBJ2-1; 11 bases in the junction line up with TRBD2. The clonotype comes from a man aged 50 to 69 who received an inactivated influenza vaccine. Donor details come from another sample of the same person, matched by shared clones. Sequenced here: CD4+ T cells sorted from PBMCs, sampled around 25 months after vaccination. In nucleotide form, the sequence is TGCAGTGCAAACCCGGGACTAGCGGCTAGCTCCTACAATGAGCAGTTCTTC. Translated, this is CSANPGLAASSYNEQFF.